The rows below give T cell receptor beta chains drawn from one sample of a study of blood T cell repertoires in COVID-19. Repertoires were generated with immunoSEQ multiplex PCR, while TCRdb's copy carries only in-frame clones and drops some. The table shows around 25,000 clones, with 85% to 90% occurring only once. Sequencing used peripheral blood. These receptors all stem from a human donor in a cohort sampled during active COVID-19. Both conserved end residues are part of each CDR3. The order of the fields is CDR3 protein, CDR3 DNA, D gene, clone size, J gene, V gene. D genes are given only for firm matches. A row's size may be missing; if present it is once, few, many or a size class.

CDR3 protein: CASSVGLGQGSHEQYF
CDR3 DNA: TGTGCCAGCAGCGTAGGGTTGGGACAGGGATCCCACGAGCAGTACTTC
D gene: TRBD1
clone size: .
J gene: TRBJ2-7
V gene: TRBV9

CDR3 protein: CSAGTGLWETQYF
CDR3 DNA: TGCAGCGCCGGAACAGGGCTCTGGGAGACCCAGTACTTC
D gene: .
clone size: .
J gene: TRBJ2-5
V gene: TRBV29-1

CDR3 protein: CASKWTGGETQYF
CDR3 DNA: TGTGCCAGCAAGTGGACAGGAGGAGAGACCCAGTACTTC
D gene: TRBD1
clone size: .
J gene: TRBJ2-5
V gene: TRBV12-3/TRBV12-4

CDR3 protein: CASSLAAGLGYTF
CDR3 DNA: TGTGCCAGCAGCTTAGCGGCAGGGCTTGGCTACACCTTC
D gene: .
clone size: .
J gene: TRBJ1-2
V gene: TRBV7-2

CDR3 protein: CASSQDDRGEEQYF
CDR3 DNA: TGCGCCAGCAGCCAAGATGACAGGGGAGAGGAGCAGTACTTC
D gene: TRBD1
clone size: .
J gene: TRBJ2-7
V gene: TRBV4-3

CDR3 protein: CASSYTGGGVFNEQFF
CDR3 DNA: TGTGCCAGCAGTTACACCGGGGGGGGAGTTTTCAATGAGCAGTTCTTC
D gene: TRBD2
clone size: .
J gene: TRBJ2-1
V gene: TRBV6-5

CDR3 protein: CASSSTGNTIYF
CDR3 DNA: TGTGCCAGCAGCTCCACAGGAAACACCATATATTTT
D gene: .
clone size: .
J gene: TRBJ1-3
V gene: TRBV12-3/TRBV12-4

CDR3 protein: CASSQDRTGDGYTF
CDR3 DNA: TGTGCCAGCAGCCAAGATCGTACAGGGGATGGCTACACCTTC
D gene: TRBD1
clone size: few
J gene: TRBJ1-2
V gene: TRBV3-1/TRBV3-2

CDR3 protein: CASGVSRTGAHEQFF
CDR3 DNA: TGTGCCAGCGGAGTTTCAAGGACAGGGGCTCATGAGCAGTTCTTC
D gene: TRBD1
clone size: .
J gene: TRBJ2-1
V gene: TRBV28

CDR3 protein: CASSQEGNTGELFF
CDR3 DNA: TGCGCCAGCAGCCAAGAGGGGAACACCGGGGAGCTGTTTTTT
D gene: .
clone size: .
J gene: TRBJ2-2
V gene: TRBV5-1

CDR3 protein: CASSPGRVPYEQYF
CDR3 DNA: TGTGCCAGCAGCCCCGGGCGGGTACCCTACGAGCAGTACTTC
D gene: .
clone size: .
J gene: TRBJ2-7
V gene: TRBV21-1

CDR3 protein: CATSDSSFRQPQHF
CDR3 DNA: TGTGCCACCAGTGATTCGTCTTTTAGACAGCCCCAGCATTTT
D gene: .
clone size: .
J gene: TRBJ1-5
V gene: TRBV24-1

CDR3 protein: CASSFSGSGNTIYF
CDR3 DNA: TGTGCCAGCAGTTTTTCGGGCTCTGGAAACACCATATATTTT
D gene: .
clone size: .
J gene: TRBJ1-3
V gene: TRBV28

CDR3 protein: CASSRTVNEQFF
CDR3 DNA: TGTGCCAGCAGCCGTACAGTCAATGAGCAGTTCTTC
D gene: .
clone size: .
J gene: TRBJ2-1
V gene: TRBV3-1/TRBV3-2

CDR3 protein: CASSTSTGTGIDGYTF
CDR3 DNA: TGTGCCAGTAGTACCTCGACCGGGACAGGGATTGATGGCTACACCTTC
D gene: TRBD1
clone size: .
J gene: TRBJ1-2
V gene: TRBV19

CDR3 protein: CASEGHTNTGELFF
CDR3 DNA: TGTGCCAGCGAAGGACACACTAACACCGGGGAGCTGTTTTTT
D gene: .
clone size: .
J gene: TRBJ2-2
V gene: TRBV6-5

CDR3 protein: CASSQGPNSNEQFF
CDR3 DNA: TGTGCCAGCAGCCAGGGGCCAAACAGCAATGAGCAGTTCTTC
D gene: .
clone size: .
J gene: TRBJ2-1
V gene: TRBV7-2

CDR3 protein: CASSLLGGGAGNQPQHF
CDR3 DNA: TGTGCCAGCAGCCTCTTGGGGGGGGGCGCCGGCAATCAGCCCCAGCATTTT
D gene: .
clone size: .
J gene: TRBJ1-5
V gene: TRBV5-8

CDR3 protein: CASSVYPSPDYGYTF
CDR3 DNA: TGTGCCAGCAGCGTATACCCCTCCCCGGACTATGGCTACACCTTC
D gene: .
clone size: .
J gene: TRBJ1-2
V gene: TRBV9

CDR3 protein: CASSDPGLAGSYEQYF
CDR3 DNA: TGTGCCAGTAGTGACCCGGGACTAGCGGGTTCCTACGAGCAGTACTTC
D gene: TRBD2
clone size: few
J gene: TRBJ2-7
V gene: TRBV19

CDR3 protein: CASSLGQGSYNEQFF
CDR3 DNA: TGTGCCAGCAGCTTGGGGCAGGGGTCCTACAATGAGCAGTTCTTC
D gene: .
clone size: .
J gene: TRBJ2-1
V gene: TRBV5-4

CDR3 protein: CAPARGGTGELFF
CDR3 DNA: TGCGCCCCTGCGCGGGGCGGGACCGGGGAGCTGTTTTTT
D gene: .
clone size: .
J gene: TRBJ2-2
V gene: TRBV23-1

CDR3 protein: CASSPGTSGETQYF
CDR3 DNA: TGTGCCAGCAGCCCCGGGACTAGCGGAGAGACCCAGTACTTC
D gene: TRBD2
clone size: .
J gene: TRBJ2-5
V gene: TRBV7-2

CDR3 protein: CASSLRTSEGTDTQYF
CDR3 DNA: TGTGCCAGCAGCTTACGCACTAGCGAAGGCACAGATACGCAGTATTTT
D gene: TRBD2
clone size: .
J gene: TRBJ2-3
V gene: TRBV7-8

CDR3 protein: CASSPVLGGVSGNTIYF
CDR3 DNA: TGTGCCAGCTCACCAGTTCTCGGGGGAGTCTCTGGAAACACCATATATTTT
D gene: .
clone size: .
J gene: TRBJ1-3
V gene: TRBV18

CDR3 protein: CSLDKGGYGYTF
CDR3 DNA: TGCAGCCTTGACAAAGGCGGCTATGGCTACACCTTC
D gene: .
clone size: .
J gene: TRBJ1-2
V gene: TRBV29-1

CDR3 protein: CAISESSDSRNSPLHF
CDR3 DNA: TGTGCCATCAGTGAGTCGTCTGACAGTCGAAATTCACCCCTCCACTTT
D gene: .
clone size: .
J gene: TRBJ1-6
V gene: TRBV10-3

CDR3 protein: CATSRPFYEQFF
CDR3 DNA: TGTGCCACCAGCAGACCTTTCTATGAGCAGTTCTTC
D gene: .
clone size: .
J gene: TRBJ2-1
V gene: TRBV15

CDR3 protein: CASSQVTGMGTDTQYF
CDR3 DNA: TGTGCCAGCAGCCAAGTCACGGGTATGGGCACAGATACGCAGTATTTT
D gene: .
clone size: .
J gene: TRBJ2-3
V gene: TRBV3-1/TRBV3-2

CDR3 protein: CASSGQYNSPLHF
CDR3 DNA: TGTGCCAGCAGTGGACAGTATAATTCACCCCTCCACTTT
D gene: .
clone size: .
J gene: TRBJ1-6
V gene: TRBV9

CDR3 protein: CATSDPGLAGELFF
CDR3 DNA: TGTGCCACCAGTGATCCGGGACTAGCGGGGGAGCTGTTTTTT
D gene: TRBD2
clone size: .
J gene: TRBJ2-2
V gene: TRBV24-1

CDR3 protein: CASSPGVAGSQTQYF
CDR3 DNA: TGCGCCAGCAGCCCCGGGGTAGCGGGGAGCCAGACCCAGTACTTC
D gene: TRBD2
clone size: .
J gene: TRBJ2-5
V gene: TRBV5-1

CDR3 protein: CASSLQEPYNEQFF
CDR3 DNA: TGCGCCAGCAGCTTACAGGAGCCCTACAATGAGCAGTTCTTC
D gene: .
clone size: .
J gene: TRBJ2-1
V gene: TRBV5-1

CDR3 protein: CSVATTTNTEAFF
CDR3 DNA: TGCAGCGTAGCTACGACAACCAACACTGAAGCTTTCTTT
D gene: .
clone size: .
J gene: TRBJ1-1
V gene: TRBV29-1

CDR3 protein: CASSIGGAQETQYF
CDR3 DNA: TGCGCCAGCAGCATCGGAGGGGCCCAAGAGACCCAGTACTTC
D gene: .
clone size: .
J gene: TRBJ2-5
V gene: TRBV5-1

CDR3 protein: CASSFPGSTYEQYF
CDR3 DNA: TGTGCCAGCAGCTTCCCCGGGAGTACCTACGAGCAGTACTTC
D gene: .
clone size: .
J gene: TRBJ2-7
V gene: TRBV7-8

CDR3 protein: CASSLTGNEETQYF
CDR3 DNA: TGTGCCAGCAGCTTAACAGGGAACGAAGAGACCCAGTACTTC
D gene: .
clone size: .
J gene: TRBJ2-5
V gene: TRBV7-2

CDR3 protein: CASSHLAPGTSVDTQYF
CDR3 DNA: TGTGCCAGCAGCCATCTTGCCCCCGGGACTAGCGTAGATACGCAGTATTTT
D gene: TRBD2
clone size: .
J gene: TRBJ2-3
V gene: TRBV14